A selection of T cell receptor beta chains follows, all from one sample in a study of cytomegalovirus exposure and HLA in healthy donors. Method: immunoSEQ multiplex PCR; TCRdb's copy keeps in-frame clones and lacks some. In the table there are some 130,000 clones, more than 70% of which are singletons. Sequencing used PBMCs. The source is a man in his forties in good health and CMV-seronegative. Each CDR3 is given with its conserved first and last residue. The D gene is left open where the match is weak. Not all rows give a size; the values are once, few, many and, for expanded clones, a class.

size	V	D	J	CDR3	DNA
once	TRBV5-4	NA	TRBJ2-7	CASSSTGIYEQYF	TGTGCCAGCAGCTCCACAGGGATCTACGAGCAGTACTTC
few	TRBV27	TRBD2	TRBJ2-7	CASSFHGGSEQYF	TGTGCCAGCAGTTTTCATGGCGGGAGCGAGCAGTACTTC
NA	TRBV4-3	TRBD1	TRBJ2-7	CASSQGWVRTGISSYEQYF	TGCGCCAGCAGCCAAGGATGGGTCCGGACAGGGATAAGCTCCTACGAGCAGTACTTC
NA	TRBV4-3	NA	TRBJ2-3	CASSQGASTDTQYF	TGCGCCAGCAGCCAAGGAGCTAGCACAGATACGCAGTATTTT
NA	TRBV4-1	TRBD1	TRBJ2-5	CASSGRDRVQETQYF	TGCGCCAGCAGCGGTCGAGACAGGGTCCAAGAGACCCAGTACTTC
NA	TRBV15	NA	TRBJ2-7	CATSRDRFSYEQYF	TGTGCCACCAGCAGGGACAGATTCTCCTACGAGCAGTACTTC
NA	TRBV6-5	NA	TRBJ1-2	CASSPSGENYGYTF	TGTGCCAGCAGTCCTTCAGGGGAAAACTATGGCTACACCTTC
once	TRBV9	NA	TRBJ2-1	CASSGGGQRANEQFF	TGTGCCAGCAGCGGGGGGGGGCAGCGCGCCAATGAGCAGTTCTTC
few	TRBV11-2	TRBD2	TRBJ2-7	CASSLDRGVWHEQYF	TGTGCCAGCAGCTTAGATCGGGGGGTTTGGCACGAGCAGTACTTC
NA	TRBV7-6	NA	TRBJ2-7	CASSSVDRPYEQYF	TGTGCCAGCAGCTCCGTCGACAGGCCCTACGAGCAGTACTTC
NA	TRBV5-6	NA	TRBJ2-3	CASSDSGSPDTQYF	TGTGCCAGCAGTGACTCGGGTAGCCCAGATACGCAGTATTTT